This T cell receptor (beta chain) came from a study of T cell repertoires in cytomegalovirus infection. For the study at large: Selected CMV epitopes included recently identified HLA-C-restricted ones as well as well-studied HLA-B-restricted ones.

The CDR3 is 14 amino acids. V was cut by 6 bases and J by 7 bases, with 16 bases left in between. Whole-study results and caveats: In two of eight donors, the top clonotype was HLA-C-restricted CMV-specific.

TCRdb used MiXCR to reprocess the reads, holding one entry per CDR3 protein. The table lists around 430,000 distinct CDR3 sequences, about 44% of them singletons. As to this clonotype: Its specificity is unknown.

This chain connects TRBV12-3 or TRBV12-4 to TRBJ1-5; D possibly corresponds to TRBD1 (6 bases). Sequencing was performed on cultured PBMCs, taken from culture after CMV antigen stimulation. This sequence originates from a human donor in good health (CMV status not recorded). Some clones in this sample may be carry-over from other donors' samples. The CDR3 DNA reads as TGTGCCAGCAGCACGGGGGCTCTGGGGCAGCCCCAGCATTTT. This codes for CASSTGALGQPQHF.